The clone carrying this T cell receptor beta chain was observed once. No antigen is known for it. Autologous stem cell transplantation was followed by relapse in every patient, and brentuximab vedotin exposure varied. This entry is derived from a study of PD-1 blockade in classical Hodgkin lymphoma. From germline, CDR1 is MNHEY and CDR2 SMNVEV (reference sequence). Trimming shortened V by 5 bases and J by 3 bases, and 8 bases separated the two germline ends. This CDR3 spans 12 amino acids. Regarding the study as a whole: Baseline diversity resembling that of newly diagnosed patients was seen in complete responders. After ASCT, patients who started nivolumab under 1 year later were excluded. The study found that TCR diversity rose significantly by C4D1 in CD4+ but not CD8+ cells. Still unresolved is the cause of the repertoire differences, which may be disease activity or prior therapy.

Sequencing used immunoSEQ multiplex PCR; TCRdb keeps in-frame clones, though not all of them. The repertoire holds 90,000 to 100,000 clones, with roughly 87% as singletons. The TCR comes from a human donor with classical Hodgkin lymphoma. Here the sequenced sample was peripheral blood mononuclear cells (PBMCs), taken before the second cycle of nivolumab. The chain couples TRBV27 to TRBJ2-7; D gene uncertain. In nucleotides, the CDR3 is TGTGCCAGCAGTGATGGTTACTACGAGCAGTACTTC. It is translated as CASSDGYYEQYF.